These 10 T cell receptor beta chains came from one sample sequenced in a study of T cell repertoires in cytomegalovirus infection. Each CDR3 protein is one row after TCRdb ran MiXCR on the reads. The repertoire holds roughly 990,000 distinct CDR3 sequences, with roughly 31% as singletons. These receptors have no identified antigens. Here the sequenced sample was cultured CD8+ T cells from PBMCs, taken from culture after CMV antigen stimulation. The receptors originated from a human donor in good health (CMV status not recorded). Some clones in this sample may be carry-over from other donors' samples.

The CDR3 loop is CASSIRDRRSTDTQYF. Here the CDR3 DNA reads TGCGCCAGCAGCATTAGGGACAGGCGCAGCACAGATACGCAGTATTTT. The V call is TRBV5-1, the J call TRBJ2-3; TRBD1 matches 8 bases. V was pared by 4 bases and J by 0 bases, with 7 bases of the junction left unmatched. Germline-derived CDR1 and CDR2 are SGHRS and YFSETQ. There are 16 residues in the CDR3.

This clonotype was seen many times. The chain carries TRBV7-2 and TRBJ1-1; 8 bases match TRBD1. V lost 8 bases to trimming and J lost 6 bases; unmatched junction nucleotides: 17. The CDR3 covers 16 residues. CDR1 is SGHTA, CDR2 FQGNSA, per germline. The CDR3 DNA sequence: TGTGCCAGCCACGGAGACAGGGGTTTTAGGGGGGCTGAAGCTTTCTTT. It is translated as CASHGDRGFRGAEAFF.

In this sample, this clonotype turned up a few times. This chain links TRBV27 with TRBJ1-5; TRBD1 agrees at 8 bases. Germline loops: CDR1 MNHEY, CDR2 SMNVEV (reference sequence). V shed 2 bases and J 5 bases; nucleotides not matched to a gene: 2. The CDR3 is made up of 14 amino acids. CDR3 sequence: CASSLARGHQPQHF. In DNA form, the CDR3 reads TGTGCCAGCAGTTTAGCCAGGGGGCATCAGCCCCAGCATTTT.

This clonotype was picked up a small number of times. J is TRBJ2-2 and V is TRBV6-5, with TRBD2 identical over 7 bases. CDR1 MNHEY and CDR2 SVGAGI come from the germline V gene. This CDR3 contains 21 residues. V lost 2 bases, J lost 0 bases, and 18 bases stayed unmatched. In nucleotides, the CDR3 is TGTGCCAGCAGTTACATCCCCTGGGACTACCCCTCCGTAGCGAACACCGGGGAGCTGTTTTTT. As protein: CASSYIPWDYPSVANTGELFF.

This clonotype appeared a few times. The rearrangement joins TRBV6-1 to TRBJ2-1, with TRBD2 matching over 9 bases. J lost 7 bases, V lost 5 bases, and 9 bases had no gene match. CDR3 length: 15 amino acids. Germline lookup yields CDR1 MNHNS and CDR2 SASEGT. Here the CDR3 DNA reads TGTGCCAGCAGTCTAAGCGGGGGGAGCGCGAATGAGCAGTTCTTC. Residues: CASSLSGGSANEQFF.

This clonotype was seen a handful of times. V usage is TRBV7-9 and J usage is TRBJ2-1, with D tentatively TRBD1 (6 bases). Trimming pared 2 bases from V and 5 bases from J, leaving 19 bases between. Germline V lookup: CDR1 SEHNR, CDR2 FQNEAQ (reference sequence). CDR3 length: 17 amino acids. This CDR3 is CASSLSGNRASDNEQFF. The CDR3 DNA reads TGTGCCAGCAGCTTATCAGGGAACAGGGCATCGGACAATGAGCAGTTCTTC.

This clonotype has just a few counts. The chain recombines TRBV9 with TRBJ2-7; D perhaps matches TRBD1 (8 bases). The V gene lost 3 bases and the J gene lost 6 bases, with 16 bases spanning the gap. CDR3 size: 14 residues. Germline CDR1 is SGDLS and CDR2 is YYNGEE. CDR3 nucleotides: TGTGCCAGCAGCGCGCGGGGGACAGGTTCCGAGCAGTACGTC. It specifies CASSARGTGSEQYV.

In its sample, this clonotype was seen a few times. The chain has TRBV6-2 or TRBV6-3 and TRBJ2-2; possible D gene TRBD2, 6 bases. CDR1 MNHEY and CDR2 SVGEGT come from the germline V gene. Trimming left V 5 bases short and J 5 bases short, with 15 bases between. This CDR3 contains 15 residues. The CDR3 DNA reads TGTGCCAGCAGTGTCCTTCAGGGACTTACCGGGGAGCTGTTTTTT. It encodes CASSVLQGLTGELFF.

This clonotype was detected many times. The V call is TRBV11-1, the J call TRBJ2-1; D may correspond to TRBD1 or TRBD2 (6 bases each). Germline CDR1 SGHAT, CDR2 FQDESV (reference sequence). V lost 5 bases, J lost 2 bases, and 16 bases lay in between. This CDR3 contains 16 residues. This CDR3 reads CASSLGGGLTYNEQFF. The CDR3 DNA follows: TGTGCCAGCAGCCTCGGAGGGGGTTTGACCTACAATGAGCAGTTCTTC.

This clonotype was seen only a few times. The V gene is TRBV2, the J gene TRBJ1-6; no reliable D call. V was trimmed by 4 bases and J by 0 bases, leaving 7 bases between them. Germline CDR1 reads SNHLY; CDR2 reads FYNNEI. CDR3 size: 15 residues. CDR3 residues: CASSGGSSYNSPLHF. DNA of the CDR3: TGTGCCAGCAGTGGCGGGAGCTCCTATAATTCACCCCTCCACTTT.